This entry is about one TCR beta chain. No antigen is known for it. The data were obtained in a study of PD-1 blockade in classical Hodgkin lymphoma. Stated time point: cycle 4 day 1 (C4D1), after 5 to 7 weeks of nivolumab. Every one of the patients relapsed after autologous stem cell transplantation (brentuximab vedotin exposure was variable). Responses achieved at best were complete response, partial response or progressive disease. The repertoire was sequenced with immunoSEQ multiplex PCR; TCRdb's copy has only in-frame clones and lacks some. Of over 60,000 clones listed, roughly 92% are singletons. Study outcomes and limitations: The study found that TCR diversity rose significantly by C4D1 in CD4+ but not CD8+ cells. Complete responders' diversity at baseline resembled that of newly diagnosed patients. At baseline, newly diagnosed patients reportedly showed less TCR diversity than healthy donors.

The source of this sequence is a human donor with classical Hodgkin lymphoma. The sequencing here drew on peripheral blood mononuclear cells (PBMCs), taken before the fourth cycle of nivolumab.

The CDR3 DNA reads TGTGCCAGTAGTGGGGACAGGGCCGGTTCACCCCTCCACTTT. As protein: CASSGDRAGSPLHF. The chain links TRBV19 to TRBJ1-6, with 9 bases aligning to TRBD1. The V and J ends lost 5 bases and 9 bases, in that order; junction bases with no gene match: 5. The CDR3 consists of 14 residues. CDR1 is LNHDA, CDR2 SQIVND, per germline (reference sequence).